This T cell receptor beta chain was sequenced during a study of T cell responses to AZD1222 COVID-19 vaccine (TCRdb year 2021). Notes on the research overall: A total of more than 230 trial participants underwent TCR sequencing, of whom 207 had received two doses of AZD1222 and around 25 had received two doses of the MenACWY control vaccine. Trial participants were enrolled into age subgroups of 18-55, 56-69 and 70-plus years, which contained approximately 150, 28 and 58 TCR-sequenced participants, respectively.

The sample's time point label, decoded: about 28 days (+/-7) after the second vaccine dose. AZD1222 recipients whose second dose came at about 4 weeks and those whose second dose came at about 12 weeks were combined into one group, since spike-specific TCR depth and breadth did not differ between the two schedules. Samples from vaccinated people were obtained from the UK trials COV001 and COV002, which included a single-blind randomized controlled phase 2/3 trial of AZD1222 (ChAdOx1 nCoV-19) in healthy adults. For TCRbeta chain sequencing, PBMC samples were collected from trial participants at day 0 and at day 28 after the second dose. The CDR3 regions of human TCRbeta chains were subjected to immunosequencing. In the paper's pipeline: Repertoire TCRs were checked for matches against a reference library of SARS-CoV-2-specific TCRs that had been generated using the MIRA antigen-specificity platform. Breadth meant the fraction of unique TCRs that were SARS-CoV-2-associated, whereas depth meant the fraction of total T cells that were SARS-CoV-2-associated. Using the MIRA data, each spike-specific TCR was assigned both to the spike region to which the TCR was reactive and to a CD4 or CD8 class. Log10-transformed breadth and depth values were compared by one-way ANOVA with Sidak's multiple comparisons tests. TCRdb took this table from immuneACCESS and kept in-frame rearrangements with V and J called. Such tables lack part of the clones; where checked against another copy, unresolved V genes explain under half of the gap, and the rest is unexplained. That table gives V, J and clone size, and the DNA gave D and trimming. The sample includes approximately 140,000 clones, with about 94% observed a single time. The top ten hold approximately 3.7% of the sample.

CDR1 and CDR2 are drawn from the germline V gene: SGHTA, FQGNSA. V is cut by 1 base and J by 8 bases, and the space between the germline ends is 6 bases. From the cysteine through the phenylalanine, the CDR3 covers 11 amino acids. Only the CDR3 part of the read is kept: 33 bases, read in frame from the first base. What the authors observed across the whole study: Only six AZD1222 recipients were SARS-CoV-2 seropositive at baseline, limiting conclusions about previously exposed vaccinees. In the small 56-69-year group, the increase in depth fell short of significance, most likely because of low power. Because no samples from the day 14 peak response were available, repertoires could be characterized only after the peak T cell response. Spike-specific TCR breadth and depth rose significantly after two AZD1222 doses compared with day 0 and with MenACWY recipients. Reportedly, close to half of the unique spike-specific TCRs recognized epitopes lying outside the regions that are mutated in the B.1.351 and B.1.1.7 variants. The whole spike protein was spanned by vaccine-associated CD4 TCRs, and dominant responses were seen in regions 160-218 and 743-854. Participants were mostly white British and included more females than males, and it was suggested by the authors that clonal diversity may have been underestimated.

As to this clone: Which antigen it targets is not known. Per-nucleotide qualities are absent, and no much larger clonotype sits a single base away.

In this chain, TRBV7-2 is recombined with TRBJ2-7, with no confidently assigned D gene. The sample consisted of peripheral blood, taken 28 days after the second AZD1222 dose. This sequence originates from an adult who received the AZD1222 COVID-19 vaccine. The CDR3 region: CASSLGTKQYF. The DNA is as follows: TGTGCCAGCAGCTTAGGCACCAAGCAGTACTTC.